This T cell receptor (beta chain) derives from a study of T cell changes during pregnancy in multiple sclerosis. Assay used: immunoSEQ multiplex PCR; TCRdb lists only in-frame clones, some missing. In the table there are roughly 58,000 clones, approximately 90% of which are singletons. Germline CDR1 SGHAT, CDR2 FQNNGV. The CDR3 covers 16 residues. Unmatched junction bases numbered 7, after V lost 1 base and J lost 3 bases. Sequenced material: CD4+ T cells from peripheral blood mononuclear cells, taken after pregnancy. V usage is TRBV11-2 and J usage is TRBJ2-7; 9 positions agree with TRBD1. This receptor was taken from a female donor in good health, enrolled as a control in a pregnancy study. The chain's CDR3 is CASSLAPGQGNYEQYF. For the CDR3, the DNA is TGTGCCAGCAGCTTAGCTCCGGGACAGGGCAACTACGAGCAGTACTTC.